The rows below give T cell receptor beta chains drawn from one sample of a study of siplizumab effects on memory and regulatory T cells. Using immunoSEQ multiplex PCR, the repertoire was profiled, and TCRdb retains in-frame clones only, with some absent. This sample has about 100,000 clones, with 92% found just once. The sample consisted of Tregs sorted from blood. These receptors all come from a human donor in good health. CDR3s include the opening cysteine and the closing phenylalanine or tryptophan. Fields, in order: V gene, clone size, D gene, J gene, CDR3 DNA, CDR3 protein. The D gene is left open where the match is weak. Some rows have no size entry. The others give once, few or many, or a class for an expanded clone.

TRBV5-1	.	.	TRBJ1-1	TGCGCCAGCAGCTACGCAGCTGACCTAGAAGCTTTCTTT	CASSYAADLEAFF
TRBV9	.	.	TRBJ1-2	TGTGCCAGCAGCGTAGGAATAGGGAACTATGGCTACACCTTC	CASSVGIGNYGYTF
TRBV19	.	.	TRBJ2-4	TGTGCCAGTAGCCCGGGACTAGCCAAAAACATTCAGTACTTC	CASSPGLAKNIQYF
TRBV30	.	.	TRBJ2-2	TGTGCCTGGAGGGACGGGAACACCGGGGAGCTGTTTTTT	CAWRDGNTGELFF
TRBV27	.	.	TRBJ1-1	TGTGCCAGCAGCCTCCAGATGAACACTGAAGCTTTCTTT	CASSLQMNTEAFF
TRBV5-6	.	TRBD2	TRBJ2-7	TGTGCCAGCACCACCCCGGGACTAGCGGAAATTTACGAGCAGTACTTC	CASTTPGLAEIYEQYF
TRBV5-1	.	.	TRBJ2-5	TGCGCCAGCAGCTTTAGTCGAACACAAGAGACCCAGTACTTC	CASSFSRTQETQYF
TRBV30	.	.	TRBJ2-7	TGTGCCTGGAGTAGTACGGACTCCTACGAGCAGTACTTC	CAWSSTDSYEQYF
TRBV4-1	.	TRBD1	TRBJ1-1	TGCGCCAGCAGCCCGCCCGGACAGGGTTTTAAAGCTTTCTTT	CASSPPGQGFKAFF
TRBV6-5	.	.	TRBJ1-1	TGTGCCAGCAGCCCACTAGGGGGGTTGAACACTGAAGCTTTCTTT	CASSPLGGLNTEAFF
TRBV5-1	.	TRBD1	TRBJ1-2	TGCGCCAGCAGCATACAGGGGGAGAGCTATGGCTACACCTTC	CASSIQGESYGYTF
TRBV7-3	.	.	TRBJ2-4	TGTGCCAGCAGCGCCATCGGAGGAGCCAAAAACATTCAGTACTTC	CASSAIGGAKNIQYF
TRBV18	.	.	TRBJ1-1	TGTGCCAGCTCACGGGAACCTAACACTGAAGCTTTCTTT	CASSREPNTEAFF
TRBV4-2	once	TRBD2	TRBJ2-3	TGTGCCAGCAGCCAAGATCTAGGGGGACTAGCTGCTCCAGATACGCAGTATTTT	CASSQDLGGLAAPDTQYF
TRBV5-1	.	TRBD1	TRBJ2-7	TGCGCCAGCAGCTCGTCCCCCGGGACAGTCTACGAGCAGTACTTC	CASSSSPGTVYEQYF
TRBV19	.	.	TRBJ1-5	TGTGCCACCACCGGTTGGGGTTTGGGCAATCAGCCCCAGCATTTT	CATTGWGLGNQPQHF
TRBV18	.	.	TRBJ2-2	TGTGCCAGCTCACCGAGAGGGAGTGGGACCGGGGAGCTGTTTTTT	CASSPRGSGTGELFF
TRBV20-1	few	.	TRBJ1-2	TGCAGTGCTAGGGGTTTGGAAGGCTACACCTTC	CSARGLEGYTF
TRBV5-1	.	.	TRBJ1-2	TGCGCCAGCAGCGCCGAGGTCAGAGGGTCTGGCTACACCTTC	CASSAEVRGSGYTF
TRBV4-1	.	.	TRBJ2-5	TGCGCCAGCAGCCAGACGGCCTCTTGGAGCCAAGAGACCCAGTACTTC	CASSQTASWSQETQYF
TRBV9	.	.	TRBJ2-3	TGTGCCAGCAGCGTAGCGGTCCAATTCACAGATACGCAGTATTTT	CASSVAVQFTDTQYF
TRBV2	.	TRBD1	TRBJ2-7	TGTGCCAGCAGCACCGGGACAGTATCCTACGAGCAGTACTTC	CASSTGTVSYEQYF
TRBV28	.	.	TRBJ1-1	TGTGCCAGCAGTGGGGAATTTAGGGGGGCTTTCTTT	CASSGEFRGAFF
TRBV5-1	.	.	TRBJ2-3	TGCGCCAGCAGCCAGGGCATTGGGGATACGCAGTATTTT	CASSQGIGDTQYF
TRBV7-9	.	TRBD2	TRBJ2-7	TGTGCCAGCAGCTTCGGAGCGGGAGCGCCCTACGAGCAGTACTTC	CASSFGAGAPYEQYF
TRBV7-3	once	TRBD2	TRBJ2-3	TGTGCCAGCAGCTTATCAGGAGGGCTAGCGGGTACAGATACGCAGTATTTT	CASSLSGGLAGTDTQYF
TRBV6-6	.	TRBD2	TRBJ2-3	TGTGCCACACATCCAAGCGGGAGTATCGCAGATACGCAGTATTTT	CATHPSGSIADTQYF
TRBV19	.	TRBD1	TRBJ2-7	TGTGCCAGTAGTCCAGGGACAGTCTACGAGCAGTACTTC	CASSPGTVYEQYF
TRBV11-2	.	TRBD2	TRBJ2-4	TGTGCCAGCAGCTTATATCCCGGGAGGGAAAACATTCAGTACTTC	CASSLYPGRENIQYF
TRBV30	.	.	TRBJ2-2	TGTGCCTGGAGTGGTATGTGGGCCGGGGAGCTGTTTTTT	CAWSGMWAGELFF
TRBV11-2	.	.	TRBJ2-5	TGTGCCAGCAGCTTTCGATTTGCAGAGACCCAGTACTTC	CASSFRFAETQYF
TRBV10-1	.	.	TRBJ1-1	TGCGCCAGCAGGATGACCCTCGGCACTGAAGCTTTCTTT	CASRMTLGTEAFF
TRBV27	once	.	TRBJ2-4	TGTGCCAGCAGTATTACTAAGGACGTAGCCAAAAACATTCAGTACTTC	CASSITKDVAKNIQYF
TRBV7-3	.	.	TRBJ2-5	TGTGCCAGCAGCTTAGATCCGGGATGGGGCCAAGAGACCCAGTACTTC	CASSLDPGWGQETQYF
TRBV5-1	.	TRBD1	TRBJ2-5	TGCGCCACCCAAGGGACAGGGGAAGAGACCCAGTACTTC	CATQGTGEETQYF
TRBV5-1	.	.	TRBJ2-1	TGCGCCACCACCCTCCGGGACCCGAGCCACAATGAGCAGTTCTTC	CATTLRDPSHNEQFF
TRBV11-2	.	.	TRBJ2-7	TGTGCCAGCAGCTTTCTACAGGGGAGGCGAGAGCAGTACTTC	CASSFLQGRREQYF
TRBV27	.	.	TRBJ1-1	TGTGCCAGCAGTCCCCAAACACGGACAGCCGAAGCTTTCTTT	CASSPQTRTAEAFF
TRBV2	.	.	TRBJ2-2	TGTGCCAGCAGTAAGAGCGGGGAGCTGTTTTTT	CASSKSGELFF
TRBV28	.	TRBD1	TRBJ1-2	TGTGCCACAACAGGGGCCGAAAACTATGGCTACACCTTC	CATTGAENYGYTF
TRBV6-6	.	TRBD1	TRBJ1-1	TGTGCCAGCAGTTATGGGGACAGGGGGCTCGACACTGAAGCTTTCTTT	CASSYGDRGLDTEAFF
TRBV2	.	TRBD2	TRBJ2-7	TGTGCCAGCAGTGAAGCGCTTTGGCGGGAGGGCCTCAGTTTTTACGAGCAGTACTTC	CASSEALWREGLSFYEQYF
TRBV7-3	.	TRBD1	TRBJ2-1	TGTGCCAGCAGCCAACCGGGACAGGGTGGGAATGAGCAGTTCTTC	CASSQPGQGGNEQFF
TRBV5-4	.	.	TRBJ2-3	TGTGCCAGCAGCTTGGCCGGAGCCTACACAGATACGCAGTATTTT	CASSLAGAYTDTQYF
TRBV7-8	few	.	TRBJ1-5	TGTGCCAGCAGCTTAGCCCAGGGTCGACAGCCCCAGCATTTT	CASSLAQGRQPQHF
TRBV5-1	once	TRBD2	TRBJ2-3	TGCGCCAGCAGCTTGGCTAGCGGCCGCACAGATACGCAGTATTTT	CASSLASGRTDTQYF